A single sample is the source of the 18 T cell receptor beta chains below, sequenced in a study of T cells in tuberculosis. Thawed, overnight-rested PBMC were stained with GMM-loaded CD1B tetramer, viability dye and anti-CD3, then sorted. The lipid loaded on the CD1B tetramers was C32 glucose monomycolate from Rhodococcus equi. Measured with immunoSEQ multiplex PCR; TCRdb has only the in-frame clones, and not every one. The sample contains some 90,000 clones, about nine tenths of which appear only once. The sequencing input was CD1b-GMM tetramer-negative cells sorted from PBMCs. All receptors derive from an adult woman with latent tuberculosis.

The chain links TRBV19 to TRBJ2-3; D not certain. V lost 6 bases to trimming and J lost 4 bases, with 5 bases between them. Germline loops: CDR1 LNHDA, CDR2 SQIVND (reference sequence). The CDR3 totals 11 residues. The CDR3 reads CASSSADTQYF. The CDR3 DNA reads TGTGCCAGTAGCAGCGCAGATACGCAGTATTTT. The full variable domain, completed using reference TRBV19 and TRBJ2-3, is DGGITQSPKYLFRKEGQNVTLSCEQNLNHDAMYWYRQDPGQGLRLIYYSQIVNDFQKGDIAEGYSVSREKKESFPLTVTSAQKNPTAFYLCASSSADTQYFGPGTRLTVL.

The V call is TRBV5-6, the J call TRBJ1-6; TRBD1 matches at 9 bases. Germline V gene data show CDR1 as SGHDT and CDR2 as YYEEEE. The CDR3 is made up of 16 amino acids. Unmatched junction bases numbered 7, after V lost 4 bases and J lost 5 bases. Here the CDR3 reads CASSPRTGVHNSPLHF. The DNA for the CDR3 is TGTGCCAGCAGCCCCCGGACAGGGGTCCATAATTCACCCCTCCACTTT.

This chain connects TRBV5-1 to TRBJ2-5, with 12 bases identical to TRBD2. The length of the CDR3 is 15 residues. CDR1 and CDR2 from the germline V gene are SGHRS and YFSETQ. The junction had 8 bases not matched to a gene; V was cut back by 4 bases and J by 7 bases. The CDR3 region has the DNA TGCGCCAGCAGCCCCCGGACTAGCGGGGTGGGGACCCAGTACTTC. Residues: CASSPRTSGVGTQYF.

The genes are TRBV5-4 and TRBJ2-1; D perhaps matches TRBD2 (5 bases). V was pared by 0 bases and J by 10 bases, with 11 bases between. The CDR3 runs to 13 residues. The germline V gene has CDR1 SGHNT and CDR2 YYREEE (reference sequence). The CDR3 reads CASSLGGPGEQFF. The CDR3 DNA follows: TGTGCCAGCAGCTTGGGTGGACCGGGGGAGCAGTTCTTC.

On this clone itself: The junction departs from the called germline gene at one end, perhaps through a read error. The chain has TRBV5-4 and TRBJ1-1, with no clear D. Germline assignment: CDR1 SGHNT and CDR2 YYREEE (reference sequence). The CDR3 totals 14 residues. CDR3 protein: CASSLDPGNAEAFF. The CDR3 DNA follows: TGTGCCAGCAGCTTGGACCCCGGGAACGCTGAAGCTTTCTTT.

V and J are TRBV4-1 and TRBJ1-1, with D possibly being TRBD1 (6 bases). V dropped 4 bases and J dropped 6 bases, with 18 bases sitting between them. Germline V gene data show CDR1 as MGHRA and CDR2 as YSYEKL. The CDR3 covers 15 residues. CDR3 sequence reads: CASSLLQGPVPEAFF. Written as DNA, the CDR3 is TGCGCCAGCAGCCTACTACAGGGCCCCGTTCCTGAAGCTTTCTTT.

The CDR3 DNA is TGTGCCAGCTCACGTGGGGACAGGAGCTCCTATAATTCACCCCTCCACTTT. Translated, it gives CASSRGDRSSYNSPLHF. The rearrangement joins TRBV18 to TRBJ1-6, with 8 bases identical to TRBD1. V trimming: 4 bases; J trimming: 0 bases; junction bases outside the gene matches: 5. The CDR3 extends over 17 amino acids. CDR1 is KGHSH and CDR2 is LQKENI in the germline V gene.

The rearrangement links TRBV7-2 to TRBJ1-1; D unclear. The germline V gene encodes CDR1 SGHTA and CDR2 FQGNSA. V was pared by 1 base and J by 6 bases, with 6 bases between. The CDR3 is 12 residues long. The DNA for the CDR3 is TGTGCCAGCAGCTTAGTTATCGCTGAAGCTTTCTTT. It codes for CASSLVIAEAFF.

The chain links TRBV5-1 to TRBJ1-3; D unclear. The CDR3 spans 15 residues. CDR1 and CDR2 from the germline V gene are SGHRS and YFSETQ. V shed 2 bases and J shed 0 bases, with 9 bases lying between them. The CDR3 protein is CASSFRSNSGNTIYF. DNA of the CDR3: TGCGCCAGCAGCTTCAGATCCAACTCTGGAAACACCATATATTTT. Full variable domain (outside the CDR3, taken from reference TRBV5-1 and TRBJ1-3): KAGVTQTPRYLIKTRGQQVTLSCSPISGHRSVSWYQQTPGQGLQFLFEYFSETQRNKGNFPGRFSGRQFSNSRSEMNVSTLELGDSALYLCASSFRSNSGNTIYFGEGSWLTVV.

This clone turned up a few times. The genes are TRBV10-2 and TRBJ1-5; unclear D gene. This CDR3 region has 13 residues. V was cut by 4 bases and J by 6 bases, with 10 bases left in between. The V gene's germline CDR1 is WSHSY and CDR2 SAAADI. In DNA form, the CDR3 reads TGCGCCAGCAGTGGGGCAGGAGGTCAGCCCCAGCATTTT. This encodes CASSGAGGQPQHF.

The V gene is TRBV27, the J gene TRBJ1-6, with 7 bases identical to TRBD1. Germline-derived CDR1 and CDR2 are MNHEY and SMNVEV (reference sequence). J was trimmed by 9 bases and V by 5 bases; bases with no gene match: 4. The CDR3 contains 13 residues. CDR3 sequence (DNA): TGTGCCAGCAGTAGGACAGGTAGTTCACCCCTCCACTTT. Translation: CASSRTGSSPLHF.

The CDR3 reads CASSPGLAEYNEQFF. The CDR3 region has the DNA TGTGCCAGCAGTCCGGGACTAGCCGAATACAATGAGCAGTTCTTC. The chain is built from TRBV2 and TRBJ2-1; TRBD2 agrees at 9 bases. The CDR3 contains 15 residues. After removal of 5 bases from V and 4 bases from J, the junction contained 6 bases not matched to a gene. The germline V gene encodes CDR1 SNHLY and CDR2 FYNNEI. The full variable domain, in which reference TRBV2 and TRBJ2-1 provide the parts outside the CDR3, is EPEVTQTPSHQVTQMGQEVILRCVPISNHLYFYWYRQILGQKVEFLVSFYNNEISEKSEIFDDQFSVERPDGSNFTLKIRSTKLEDSAMYFCASSPGLAEYNEQFFGPGTRLTVL.

The chain uses TRBV9 and TRBJ2-5; perhaps TRBD2 as D (7 bases). This CDR3 has 16 residues. V dropped 0 bases and J dropped 4 bases, with 16 bases sitting between them. Germline CDR1 reads SGDLS; CDR2 reads YYNGEE. CDR3 in amino acids: CASSVAGMGGPETQYF. The CDR3 DNA sequence: TGTGCCAGCAGCGTAGCGGGGATGGGGGGGCCAGAGACCCAGTACTTC.

The chain carries TRBV6-1 and TRBJ1-2, with TRBD1 matching 8 bases. This CDR3 is built from 14 residues. V was clipped by 7 bases and J by 1 base; unmatched bases: 5. CDR1 and CDR2 from the germline V gene are MNHNS and SASEGT. CDR3 sequence reads: CASTPTGDNYGYTF. CDR3 sequence (DNA): TGTGCCAGCACCCCGACAGGGGATAACTATGGCTACACCTTC.

The chain uses TRBV7-2 and TRBJ2-5; possibly TRBD1 for D (6 bases). Trimming cost V 3 bases and J 1 base, with 12 bases left between them. This CDR3 is built from 15 residues. Germline V gene sequence: CDR1 SGHTA, CDR2 FQGNSA. The DNA for the CDR3 is TGTGCCAGCAGCTTCCGGACAGCTACCCAAGAGACCCAGTACTTC. This encodes CASSFRTATQETQYF. Variable domain in full (rest from reference TRBV7-2 and TRBJ2-5): GAGVSQSPSNKVTEKGKDVELRCDPISGHTALYWYRQSLGQGLEFLIYFQGNSAPDKSGLPSDRFSAERTGGSVSTLTIQRTQQEDSAVYLCASSFRTATQETQYFGPGTRLLVL.

The CDR3: CASSFPSGTRTDGQETQYF. The CDR3 nucleotides read TGTGCCAGCAGTTTCCCCTCCGGGACAAGAACCGACGGCCAAGAGACCCAGTACTTC. V and J are TRBV28 and TRBJ2-5; maybe TRBD1 (6 bases). This CDR3 is built from 19 residues. Germline V gives CDR1 MDHEN, CDR2 SYDVKM. V was trimmed by 3 bases and J by 1 base, leaving 24 bases between them.

The chain couples TRBV7-9 to TRBJ2-2, with D hard to call. Trimming pared 5 bases from V and 8 bases from J, leaving 12 bases between. This CDR3 is built from 13 residues. Germline lookup yields CDR1 SEHNR and CDR2 FQNEAQ (reference sequence). DNA for the CDR3: TGTGCCAGCAGCCCCCCTGAGGCGGGGGAGCTGTTTTTT. Translating it yields CASSPPEAGELFF. Drawing the rest from reference TRBV7-9 and TRBJ2-2, the complete variable domain is DTGVSQNPRHKITKRGQNVTFRCDPISEHNRLYWYRQTLGQGPEFLTYFQNEAQLEKSRLLSDRFSAERPKGSFSTLEIQRTEQGDSAMYLCASSPPEAGELFFGEGSRLTVL.

This chain joins TRBV7-9 and TRBJ1-4; perhaps TRBD1 as D (5 bases). The germline CDR1 and CDR2 sequences are SEHNR and FQNEAQ (reference sequence). The CDR3 extends over 15 amino acids. V was clipped by 4 bases and J by 3 bases, with 12 bases between them. The DNA for the CDR3 is TGTGCCAGCAGCTACGAGACAGATTCTAATGAAAAACTGTTTTTT. Its translation is CASSYETDSNEKLFF.